Listed here are 8 T cell receptor beta chains from one sample, sequenced in a study of T cells after yellow fever vaccination. TCRdb called the 5' RACE reads again in MiXCR, with one record for every CDR3 protein. Of 300,000 to 400,000 distinct CDR3 sequences in the sample, about 12% were seen once. The source was CD4+ T cells sorted from PBMCs, collected 15 days after the yellow fever booster vaccination. Receptor source: a man aged 18-30 years who received the YFV17D yellow fever vaccine.

The chain links TRBV7-9 to TRBJ2-1, with 7 bases aligning to TRBD1. Germline values: CDR1 SEHNR, CDR2 FQNEAQ (reference sequence). Trimming cost V 7 bases and J 4 bases; bases outside gene matches: 7. The CDR3 has 14 residues. In DNA form, the CDR3 reads TGTGCCAGCAACGCCGGGACAGTTTACAATGAGCAGTTCTTC. Amino acids: CASNAGTVYNEQFF.

This chain links TRBV5-6 with TRBJ2-5; 9 bases agree with TRBD2. Germline V gene data show CDR1 as SGHDT and CDR2 as YYEEEE. The CDR3 has 16 amino acids. J lost 2 bases, V lost 1 base, and 6 bases had no gene match. The CDR3 region has the DNA TGTGCCAGCAGCTTGTATGTTAGCGGGGGACAAGAGACCCAGTACTTC. Protein: CASSLYVSGGQETQYF.

This clonotype was observed at least ten times. The chain is built from TRBV20-1 and TRBJ2-1, with 7 bases fitting TRBD1. CDR3 length: 12 residues. With 5 bases clipped from V and 12 bases from J, the junction kept 10 bases outside the gene matches. Germline V gives CDR1 DFQATT, CDR2 SNEGSKA (reference sequence). The CDR3 DNA reads TGCAGTGCTTCCCCATCAAGGACAGGGCAGTTCTTC. Translation gives CSASPSRTGQFF.

This clonotype was counted only a few times. The CDR3 region is CSAGKTSGGIKGQFF. CDR3 nucleotides: TGCAGTGCTGGGAAGACTAGCGGGGGTATTAAGGGGCAGTTCTTC. The chain links TRBV20-1 to TRBJ2-1; TRBD2 matches 12 bases. V gave up 5 bases and J gave up 12 bases; unmatched junction bases: 14. From germline, CDR1 is DFQATT and CDR2 SNEGSKA (reference sequence). This CDR3 contains 15 residues.

The sample holds a few counts of this clonotype. The chain employs TRBV5-6 and TRBJ2-3; a weak D match, TRBD2 (6 bases). V gave up 5 bases and J gave up 6 bases, with 16 bases separating them. From germline, CDR1 is SGHDT and CDR2 YYEEEE. There are 14 residues in the CDR3. CDR3 nucleotide sequence: TGTGCCAGCAGTGGGTCTAGCGAATCCGATACGCAGTATTTT. Translation gives CASSGSSESDTQYF. Full variable domain (remainder filled in from reference TRBV5-6 and TRBJ2-3): DAGVTQSPTHLIKTRGQQVTLRCSPKSGHDTVSWYQQALGQGPQFIFQYYEEEERQRGNFPDRFSGHQFPNYSSELNVNALLLGDSALYLCASSGSSESDTQYFGPGTRLTVL.

This clonotype was seen only a few times. The CDR3 sequence is CASSIGLAQETQYF. The CDR3 bases are TGTGCCAGCAGCATCGGACTAGCGCAAGAGACCCAGTACTTC. The chain links TRBV7-2 to TRBJ2-5, with 9 bases fitting TRBD2. Germline V gene data show CDR1 as SGHTA and CDR2 as FQGNSA. V lost 5 bases to trimming and J lost 2 bases; unmatched junction nucleotides: 3. The CDR3 length is 14 residues.

The chain combines TRBV6-5 with TRBJ2-2, with D perhaps matching TRBD1 or TRBD2 (5 bases each). With 0 bases removed from V and 4 bases from J, the gap between germline ends came to 9 bases. Germline loops: CDR1 MNHEY, CDR2 SVGAGI. The CDR3 is 15 residues long. This CDR3 is CASSYSGRTTGELFF. In DNA, the CDR3 is TGTGCCAGCAGTTACTCGGGACGGACCACCGGGGAGCTGTTTTTT.

This clonotype was seen more than once but under ten times. The chain employs TRBV4-2 and TRBJ2-7; TRBD2 agrees at 9 bases. Germline values: CDR1 LGHNA, CDR2 YNFKEQ. There are 16 residues in the CDR3. Losses at the gene ends were 0 bases for V and 2 bases for J; bases not matched to a gene: 5. The CDR3 spells CASSQETAGGPYEQYV. CDR3 DNA sequence: TGTGCCAGCAGCCAAGAAACAGCGGGGGGACCCTACGAGCAGTACGTC.